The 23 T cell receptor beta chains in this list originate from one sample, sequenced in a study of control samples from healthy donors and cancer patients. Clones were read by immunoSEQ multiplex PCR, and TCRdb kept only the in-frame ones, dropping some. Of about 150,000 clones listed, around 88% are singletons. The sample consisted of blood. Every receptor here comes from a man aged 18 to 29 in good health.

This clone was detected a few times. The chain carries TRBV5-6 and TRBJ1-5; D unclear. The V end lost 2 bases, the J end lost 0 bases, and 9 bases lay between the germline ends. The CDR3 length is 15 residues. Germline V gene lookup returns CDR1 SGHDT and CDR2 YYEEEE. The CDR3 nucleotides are TGTGCCAGCAGCTTATTGGTAGATAGCAATCAGCCCCAGCATTTT. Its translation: CASSLLVDSNQPQHF.

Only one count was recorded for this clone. The CDR3 nucleotides are TGTGCCAGCAAAGGACAGGGGGCCTACGAGCAGTACTTC. This translates into CASKGQGAYEQYF. This chain joins TRBV2 and TRBJ2-7, with 10 positions matching TRBD1. In germline, CDR1 is SNHLY, CDR2 FYNNEI. With 7 bases clipped from V and 2 bases from J, the junction kept 2 bases outside the gene matches. The CDR3 is made up of 13 amino acids.

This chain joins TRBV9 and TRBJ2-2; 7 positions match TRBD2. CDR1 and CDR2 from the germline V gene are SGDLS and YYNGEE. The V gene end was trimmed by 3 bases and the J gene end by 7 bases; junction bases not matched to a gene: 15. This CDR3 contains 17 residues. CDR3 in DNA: TGTGCCAGCAGCGACCACTCGGCGGGGGTGAAGGGCGGGGAGCTGTTTTTT. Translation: CASSDHSAGVKGGELFF.

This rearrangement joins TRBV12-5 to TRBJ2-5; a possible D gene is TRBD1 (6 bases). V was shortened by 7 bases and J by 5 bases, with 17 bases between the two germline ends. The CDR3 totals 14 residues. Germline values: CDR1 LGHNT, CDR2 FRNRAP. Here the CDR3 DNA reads TGTGCTAGTGCGGGACAACCGAGGGATGAGACCCAGTACTTC. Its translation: CASAGQPRDETQYF.

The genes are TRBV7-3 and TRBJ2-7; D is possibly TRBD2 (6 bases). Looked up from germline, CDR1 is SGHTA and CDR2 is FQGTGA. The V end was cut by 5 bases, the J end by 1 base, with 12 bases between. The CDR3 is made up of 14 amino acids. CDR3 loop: CASSPTGGSYEQYF. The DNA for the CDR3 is TGTGCCAGCAGCCCTACTGGGGGGTCCTACGAGCAGTACTTC. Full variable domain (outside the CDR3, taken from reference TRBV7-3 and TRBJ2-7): GAGVSQTPSNKVTEKGKYVELRCDPISGHTALYWYRQSLGQGPEFLIYFQGTGAADDSGLPNDRFFAVRPEGSVSTLKIQRTERGDSAVYLCASSPTGGSYEQYFGPGTRLTVT.

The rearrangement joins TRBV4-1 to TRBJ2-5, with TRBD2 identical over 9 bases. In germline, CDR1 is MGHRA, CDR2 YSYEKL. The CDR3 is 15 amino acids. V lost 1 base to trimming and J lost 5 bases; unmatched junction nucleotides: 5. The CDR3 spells CASSQVASGVETQYF. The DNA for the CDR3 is TGCGCCAGCAGCCAAGTGGCTAGCGGGGTGGAGACCCAGTACTTC.

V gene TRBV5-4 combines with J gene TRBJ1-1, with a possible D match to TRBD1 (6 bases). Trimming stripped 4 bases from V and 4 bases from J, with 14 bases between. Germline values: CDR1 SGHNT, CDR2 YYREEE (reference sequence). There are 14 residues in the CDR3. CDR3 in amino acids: CASSPYLGGTEAFF. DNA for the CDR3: TGTGCCAGCAGCCCATATCTAGGGGGCACTGAAGCTTTCTTT. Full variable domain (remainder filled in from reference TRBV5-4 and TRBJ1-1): ETGVTQSPTHLIKTRGQQVTLRCSSQSGHNTVSWYQQALGQGPQFIFQYYREEENGRGNFPPRFSGLQFPNYSSELNVNALELDDSALYLCASSPYLGGTEAFFGQGTRLTVV.

The CDR3 region is CASSLAPNTGELFF. CDR3 DNA: TGTGCCAGTAGTCTCGCGCCGAACACCGGGGAGCTGTTTTTT. The chain links TRBV19 to TRBJ2-2; no definite D call. This CDR3 region has 14 residues. V was shortened by 5 bases and J by 0 bases, with 7 bases between the two germline ends. Germline-derived CDR1 and CDR2 are LNHDA and SQIVND (reference sequence).

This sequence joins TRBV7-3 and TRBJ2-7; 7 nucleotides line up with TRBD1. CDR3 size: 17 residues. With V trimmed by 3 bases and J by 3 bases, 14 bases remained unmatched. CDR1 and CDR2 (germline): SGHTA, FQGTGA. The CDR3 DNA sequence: TGTGCCAGCAGCTTCCCCAATTTGGGACAGACCTTCTACGAGCAGTACTTC. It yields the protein CASSFPNLGQTFYEQYF. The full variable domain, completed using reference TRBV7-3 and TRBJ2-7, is GAGVSQTPSNKVTEKGKYVELRCDPISGHTALYWYRQSLGQGPEFLIYFQGTGAADDSGLPNDRFFAVRPEGSVSTLKIQRTERGDSAVYLCASSFPNLGQTFYEQYFGPGTRLTVT.

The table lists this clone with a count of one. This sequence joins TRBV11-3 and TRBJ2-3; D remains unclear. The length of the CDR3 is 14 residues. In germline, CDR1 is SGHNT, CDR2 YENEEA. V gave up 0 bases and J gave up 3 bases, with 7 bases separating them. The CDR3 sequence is CASSLDLFTDTQYF. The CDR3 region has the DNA TGTGCCAGCAGCTTAGACCTGTTTACAGATACGCAGTATTTT.

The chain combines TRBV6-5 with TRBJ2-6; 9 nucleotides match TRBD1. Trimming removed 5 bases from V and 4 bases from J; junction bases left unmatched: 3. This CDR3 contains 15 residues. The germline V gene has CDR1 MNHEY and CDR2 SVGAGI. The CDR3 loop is CASSLQGAGANVLTF. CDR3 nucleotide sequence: TGTGCCAGCAGTCTACAGGGGGCCGGGGCCAACGTCCTGACTTTC.

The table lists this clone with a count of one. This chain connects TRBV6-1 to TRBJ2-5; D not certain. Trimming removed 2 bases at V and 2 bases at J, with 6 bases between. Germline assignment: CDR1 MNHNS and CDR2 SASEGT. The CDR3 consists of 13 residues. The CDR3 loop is CASSELGQETQYF. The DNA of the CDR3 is TGTGCCAGCAGTGAATTGGGGCAAGAGACCCAGTACTTC.

CDR3 loop: CASSLGQFNEQFF. CDR3 DNA sequence: TGTGCCAGCAGCCTAGGACAGTTCAATGAGCAGTTCTTC. The J gene is TRBJ2-1, the V gene TRBV11-2; D may be TRBD1 (6 bases). Trimming removed 5 bases at V and 6 bases at J, with 11 bases between. This CDR3 has 13 residues. In germline, CDR1 is SGHAT, CDR2 FQNNGV.

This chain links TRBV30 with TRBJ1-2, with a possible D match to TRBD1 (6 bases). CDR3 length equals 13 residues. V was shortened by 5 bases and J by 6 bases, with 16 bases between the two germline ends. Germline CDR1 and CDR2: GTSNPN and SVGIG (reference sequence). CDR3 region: CAWGLGGLDGYTF. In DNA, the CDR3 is TGTGCCTGGGGTTTAGGGGGGTTGGATGGCTACACCTTC.

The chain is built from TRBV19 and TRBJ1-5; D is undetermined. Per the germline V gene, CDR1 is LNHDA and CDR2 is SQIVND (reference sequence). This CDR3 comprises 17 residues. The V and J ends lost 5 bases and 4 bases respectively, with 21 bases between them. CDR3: CASSPWGEGPKNQPQHF. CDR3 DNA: TGTGCCAGTAGTCCGTGGGGTGAGGGTCCGAAGAATCAGCCCCAGCATTTT.

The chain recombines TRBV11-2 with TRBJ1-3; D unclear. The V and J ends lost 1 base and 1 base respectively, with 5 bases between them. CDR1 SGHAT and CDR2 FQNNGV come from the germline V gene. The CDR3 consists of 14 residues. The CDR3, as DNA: TGTGCCAGCAGCTTAGGGGGTTCTGGAAACACCATATATTTT. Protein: CASSLGGSGNTIYF. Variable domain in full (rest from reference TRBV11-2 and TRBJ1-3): EAGVAQSPRYKIIEKRQSVAFWCNPISGHATLYWYQQILGQGPKLLIQFQNNGVVDDSQLPKDRFSAERLKGVDSTLKIQPAKLEDSAVYLCASSLGGSGNTIYFGEGSWLTVV.

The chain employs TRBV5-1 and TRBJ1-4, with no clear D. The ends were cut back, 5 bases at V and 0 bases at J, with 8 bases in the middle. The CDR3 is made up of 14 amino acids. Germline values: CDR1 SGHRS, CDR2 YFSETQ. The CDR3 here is CASRETSTNEKLFF. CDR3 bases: TGCGCCAGCAGAGAGACGTCAACTAATGAAAAACTGTTTTTT.

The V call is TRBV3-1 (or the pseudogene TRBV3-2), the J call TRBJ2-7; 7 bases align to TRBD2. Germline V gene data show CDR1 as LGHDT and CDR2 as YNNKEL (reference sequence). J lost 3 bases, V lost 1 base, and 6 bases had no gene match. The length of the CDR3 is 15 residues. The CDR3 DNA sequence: TGTGCCAGCAGCCAAGGGTCTCGCGGGGGCTACGAGCAGTACTTC. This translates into CASSQGSRGGYEQYF.

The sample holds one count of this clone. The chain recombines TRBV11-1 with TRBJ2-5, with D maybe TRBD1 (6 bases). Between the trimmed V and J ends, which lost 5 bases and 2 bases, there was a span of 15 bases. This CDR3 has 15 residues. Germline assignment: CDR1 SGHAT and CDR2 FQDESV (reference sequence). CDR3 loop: CASSQSRGLQETQYF. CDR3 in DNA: TGTGCCAGCAGCCAAAGCAGGGGTCTACAAGAGACCCAGTACTTC.

CDR3 residues: CASSFGGAGESYGYTF. CDR3 nucleotide sequence: TGTGCCAGCAGCTTTGGCGGCGCGGGGGAGAGCTATGGCTACACCTTC. The chain employs TRBV7-9 and TRBJ1-2; possible D gene TRBD1, 5 bases. Germline V gives CDR1 SEHNR, CDR2 FQNEAQ (reference sequence). V was pared by 3 bases and J by 4 bases, with 18 bases between. This CDR3 has 16 amino acids.

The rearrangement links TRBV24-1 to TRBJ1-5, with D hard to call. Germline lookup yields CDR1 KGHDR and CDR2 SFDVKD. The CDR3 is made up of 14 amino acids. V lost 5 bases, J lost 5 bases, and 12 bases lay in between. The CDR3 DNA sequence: TGTGCCACCAGTGCGGGCTTTGGAGATCAGCCCCAGCATTTT. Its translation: CATSAGFGDQPQHF.

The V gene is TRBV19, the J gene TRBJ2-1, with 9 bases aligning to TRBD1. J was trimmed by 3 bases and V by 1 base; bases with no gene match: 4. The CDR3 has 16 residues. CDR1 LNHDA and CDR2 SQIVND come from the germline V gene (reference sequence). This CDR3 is CASSIVGTGIYNEQFF. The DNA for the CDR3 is TGTGCCAGTAGTATAGTAGGGACAGGGATCTACAATGAGCAGTTCTTC.

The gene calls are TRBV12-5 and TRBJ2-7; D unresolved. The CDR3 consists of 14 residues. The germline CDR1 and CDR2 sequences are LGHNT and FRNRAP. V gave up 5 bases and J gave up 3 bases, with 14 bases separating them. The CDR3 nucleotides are TGTGCTAGTGGTCCCTTGACGGGCTACTACGAGCAGTACTTC. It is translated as CASGPLTGYYEQYF.